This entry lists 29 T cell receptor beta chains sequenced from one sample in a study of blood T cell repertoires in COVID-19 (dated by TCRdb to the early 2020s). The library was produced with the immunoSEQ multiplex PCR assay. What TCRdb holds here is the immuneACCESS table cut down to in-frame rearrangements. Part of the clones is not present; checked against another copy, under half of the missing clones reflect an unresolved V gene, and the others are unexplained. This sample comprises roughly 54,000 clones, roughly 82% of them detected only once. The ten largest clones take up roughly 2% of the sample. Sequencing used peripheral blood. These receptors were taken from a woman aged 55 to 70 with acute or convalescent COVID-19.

The CDR3 region is CASSQVASFSGWNTGELFF. The CDR3 DNA reads as TGCGCCAGCAGTCAAGTGGCTTCTTTTTCAGGGTGGAACACCGGGGAGCTGTTTTTT. This rearrangement joins TRBV23-1 to TRBJ2-2; D might be TRBD1 (5 bases). TRBV23-1 is filed as an ORF, its function uncertain. The V end lost 2 bases, the J end lost 1 base, and 20 bases lay between the germline ends. This CDR3 has 19 residues.

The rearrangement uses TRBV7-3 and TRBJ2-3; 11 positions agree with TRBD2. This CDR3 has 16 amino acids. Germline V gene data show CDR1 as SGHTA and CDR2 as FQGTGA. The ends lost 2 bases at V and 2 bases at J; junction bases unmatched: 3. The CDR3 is CASSLRLAGTTDTQYF. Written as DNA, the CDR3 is TGTGCCAGCAGCTTACGACTAGCGGGGACCACAGATACGCAGTATTTT.

CDR3 amino acids: CAISQVPGTGDMNYGYTF. The CDR3, as DNA: TGTGCCATCAGCCAAGTTCCCGGGACAGGGGACATGAACTATGGCTACACCTTC. The chain carries TRBV10-3 and TRBJ1-2; TRBD1 agrees at 10 bases. Trimming removed 6 bases from V and 2 bases from J; junction bases left unmatched: 15. Per germline, CDR1 ENHRY and CDR2 SYGVKD. The CDR3 consists of 18 residues.

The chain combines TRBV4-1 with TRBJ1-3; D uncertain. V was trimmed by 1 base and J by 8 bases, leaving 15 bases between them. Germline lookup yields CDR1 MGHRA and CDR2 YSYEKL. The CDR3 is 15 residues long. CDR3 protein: CASSQGPRRVDTIYF. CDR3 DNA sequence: TGCGCCAGCAGCCAAGGCCCCCGGCGGGTCGACACCATATATTTT.

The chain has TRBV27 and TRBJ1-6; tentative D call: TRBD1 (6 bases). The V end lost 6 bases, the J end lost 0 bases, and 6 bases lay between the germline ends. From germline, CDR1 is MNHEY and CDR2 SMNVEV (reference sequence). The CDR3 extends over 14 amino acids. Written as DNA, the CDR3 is TGTGCCAGCAGCAGGGGCTCCTATAATTCACCCCTCCACTTT. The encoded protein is CASSRGSYNSPLHF.

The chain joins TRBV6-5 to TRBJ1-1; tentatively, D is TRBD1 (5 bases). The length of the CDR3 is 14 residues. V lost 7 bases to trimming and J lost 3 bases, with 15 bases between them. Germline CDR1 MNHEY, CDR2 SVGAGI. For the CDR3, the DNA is TGTGCCAGCATCAAACAAGGGGTCCACACTGAAGCTTTCTTT. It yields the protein CASIKQGVHTEAFF.

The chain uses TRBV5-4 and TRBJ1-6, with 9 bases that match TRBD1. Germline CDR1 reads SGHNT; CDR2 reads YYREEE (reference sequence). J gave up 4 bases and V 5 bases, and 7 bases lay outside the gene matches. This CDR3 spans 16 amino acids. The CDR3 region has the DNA TGTGCCAGCAGGACGGCCGGGACAGGGTATAATTCACCCCTCCACTTT. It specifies CASRTAGTGYNSPLHF.

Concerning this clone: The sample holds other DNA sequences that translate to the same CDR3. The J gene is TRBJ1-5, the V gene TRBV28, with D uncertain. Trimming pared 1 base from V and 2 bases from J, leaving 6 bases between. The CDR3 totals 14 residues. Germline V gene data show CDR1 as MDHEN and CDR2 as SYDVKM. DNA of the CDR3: TGTGCCAGCAGTTTATCCGGGGGCAATCAGCCCCAGCATTTT. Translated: CASSLSGGNQPQHF. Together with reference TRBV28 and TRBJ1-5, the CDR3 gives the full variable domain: DVKVTQSSRYLVKRTGEKVFLECVQDMDHENMFWYRQDPGLGLRLIYFSYDVKMKEKGDIPEGYSVSREKKERFSLILESASTNQTSMYLCASSLSGGNQPQHFGDGTRLSIL.

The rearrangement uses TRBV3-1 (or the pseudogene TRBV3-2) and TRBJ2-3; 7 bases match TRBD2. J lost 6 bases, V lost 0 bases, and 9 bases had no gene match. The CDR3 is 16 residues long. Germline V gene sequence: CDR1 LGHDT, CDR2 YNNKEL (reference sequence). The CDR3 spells CASSQDPRLAFDTQYF. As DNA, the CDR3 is TGTGCCAGCAGCCAAGACCCGAGACTAGCTTTCGATACGCAGTATTTT.

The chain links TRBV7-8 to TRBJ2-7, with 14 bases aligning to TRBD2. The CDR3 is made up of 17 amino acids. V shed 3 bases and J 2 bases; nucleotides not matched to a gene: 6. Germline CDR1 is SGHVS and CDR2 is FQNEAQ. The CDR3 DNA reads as TGTGCCAGCAGCTTCGGGACTAGCGGGGGAGATCCCTACGAGCAGTACTTC. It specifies CASSFGTSGGDPYEQYF.

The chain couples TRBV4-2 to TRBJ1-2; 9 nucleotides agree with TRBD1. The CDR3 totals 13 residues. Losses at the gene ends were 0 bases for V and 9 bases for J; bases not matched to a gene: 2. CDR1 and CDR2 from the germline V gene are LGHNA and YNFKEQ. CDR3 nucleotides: TGTGCCAGCAGCCAAGATACAGGGGGCCGCTACACCTTC. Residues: CASSQDTGGRYTF.

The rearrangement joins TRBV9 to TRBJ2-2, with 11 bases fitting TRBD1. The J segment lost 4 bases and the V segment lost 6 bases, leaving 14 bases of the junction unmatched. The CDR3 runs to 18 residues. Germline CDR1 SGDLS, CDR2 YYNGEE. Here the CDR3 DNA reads TGTGCCAGCACCCGGACAGGGGGCCAACTACGCGGCACCGGGGAGCTGTTTTTT. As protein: CASTRTGGQLRGTGELFF.

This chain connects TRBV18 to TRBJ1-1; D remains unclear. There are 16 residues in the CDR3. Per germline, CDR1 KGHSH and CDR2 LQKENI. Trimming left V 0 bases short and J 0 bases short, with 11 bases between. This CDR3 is CASSPPSGALNTEAFF. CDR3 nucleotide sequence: TGTGCCAGCTCACCACCTTCTGGAGCTTTGAACACTGAAGCTTTCTTT.

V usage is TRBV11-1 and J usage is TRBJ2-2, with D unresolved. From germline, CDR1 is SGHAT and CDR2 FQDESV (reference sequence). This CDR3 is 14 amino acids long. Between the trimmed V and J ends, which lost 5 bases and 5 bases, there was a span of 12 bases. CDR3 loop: CASSPHYDTGELFF. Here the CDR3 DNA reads TGTGCCAGCAGCCCGCACTACGATACCGGGGAGCTGTTTTTT. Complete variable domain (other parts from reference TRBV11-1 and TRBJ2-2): EAEVAQSPRYKITEKSQAVAFWCDPISGHATLYWYRQILGQGPELLVQFQDESVVDDSQLPKDRFSAERLKGVDSTLKIQPAELGDSAMYLCASSPHYDTGELFFGEGSRLTVL.

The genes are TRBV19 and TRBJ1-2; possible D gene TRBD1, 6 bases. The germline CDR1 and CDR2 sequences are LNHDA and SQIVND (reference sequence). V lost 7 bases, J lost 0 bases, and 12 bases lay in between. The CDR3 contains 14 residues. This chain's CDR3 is CASTHRVSNYGYTF. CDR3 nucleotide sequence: TGTGCCAGTACACACAGGGTATCTAACTATGGCTACACCTTC.

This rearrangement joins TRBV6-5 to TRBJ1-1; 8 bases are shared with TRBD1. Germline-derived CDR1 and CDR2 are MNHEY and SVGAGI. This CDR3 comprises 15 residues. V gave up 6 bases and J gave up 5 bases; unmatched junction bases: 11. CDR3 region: CASSKGQGSGTEAFF. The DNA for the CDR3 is TGTGCCAGCAGCAAAGGACAGGGATCAGGGACTGAAGCTTTCTTT.

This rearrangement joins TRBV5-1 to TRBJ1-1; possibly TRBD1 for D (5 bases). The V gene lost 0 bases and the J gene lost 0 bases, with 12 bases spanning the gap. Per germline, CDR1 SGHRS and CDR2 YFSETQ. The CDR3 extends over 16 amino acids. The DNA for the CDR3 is TGCGCCAGCAGCTTGGGCAGGGCCATGATGAACACTGAAGCTTTCTTT. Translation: CASSLGRAMMNTEAFF. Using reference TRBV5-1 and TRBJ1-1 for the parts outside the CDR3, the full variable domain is KAGVTQTPRYLIKTRGQQVTLSCSPISGHRSVSWYQQTPGQGLQFLFEYFSETQRNKGNFPGRFSGRQFSNSRSEMNVSTLELGDSALYLCASSLGRAMMNTEAFFGQGTRLTVV.

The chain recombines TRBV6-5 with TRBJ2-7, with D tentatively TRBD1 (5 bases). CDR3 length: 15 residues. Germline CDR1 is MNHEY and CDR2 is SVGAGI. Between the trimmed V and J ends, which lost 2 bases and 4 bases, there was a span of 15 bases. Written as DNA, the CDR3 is TGTGCCAGCAGTTACCTGCCAGGGCCCCTGTACGAGCAGTACTTC. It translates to CASSYLPGPLYEQYF.

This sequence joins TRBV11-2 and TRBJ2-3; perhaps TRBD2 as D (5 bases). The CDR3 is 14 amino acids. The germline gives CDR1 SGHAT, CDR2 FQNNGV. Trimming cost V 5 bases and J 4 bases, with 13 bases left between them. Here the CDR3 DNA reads TGTGCCAGCAGCCCGACACTGAGGGCAGATACGCAGTATTTT. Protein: CASSPTLRADTQYF.

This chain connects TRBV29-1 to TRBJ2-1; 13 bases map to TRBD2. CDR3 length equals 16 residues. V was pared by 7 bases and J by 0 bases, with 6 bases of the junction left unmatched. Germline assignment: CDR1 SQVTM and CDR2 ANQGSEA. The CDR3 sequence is CSARTSGSHSYNEQFF. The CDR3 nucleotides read TGCAGCGCTAGGACTAGCGGGAGTCACTCCTACAATGAGCAGTTCTTC.

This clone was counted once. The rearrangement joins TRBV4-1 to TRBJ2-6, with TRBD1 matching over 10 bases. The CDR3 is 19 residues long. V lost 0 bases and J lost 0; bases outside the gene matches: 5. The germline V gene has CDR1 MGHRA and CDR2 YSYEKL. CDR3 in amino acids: CASSQELGTGVSGANVLTF. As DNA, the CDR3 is TGCGCCAGCAGCCAAGAATTGGGGACAGGGGTCTCTGGGGCCAACGTCCTGACTTTC.

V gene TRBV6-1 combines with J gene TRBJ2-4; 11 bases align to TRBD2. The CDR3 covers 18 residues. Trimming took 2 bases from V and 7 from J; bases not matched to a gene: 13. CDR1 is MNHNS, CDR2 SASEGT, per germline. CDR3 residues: CASSEPLPLAGGGNIQYF. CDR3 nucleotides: TGTGCCAGCAGTGAACCCCTCCCTTTAGCGGGAGGGGGTAACATTCAGTACTTC.

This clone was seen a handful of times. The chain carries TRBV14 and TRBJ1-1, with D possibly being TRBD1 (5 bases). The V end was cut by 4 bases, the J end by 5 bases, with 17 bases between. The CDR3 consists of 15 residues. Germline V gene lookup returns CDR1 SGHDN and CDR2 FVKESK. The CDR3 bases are TGTGCCAGCAGCCCCTACGAAGTAACAGGTACTGAAGCTTTCTTT. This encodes CASSPYEVTGTEAFF.

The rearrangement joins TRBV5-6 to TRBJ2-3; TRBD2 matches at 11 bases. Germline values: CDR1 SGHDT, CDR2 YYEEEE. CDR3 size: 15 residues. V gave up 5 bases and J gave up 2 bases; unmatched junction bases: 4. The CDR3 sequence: CASSRLAGYTDTQYF. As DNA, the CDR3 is TGTGCCAGCAGTAGACTAGCGGGGTACACAGATACGCAGTATTTT.

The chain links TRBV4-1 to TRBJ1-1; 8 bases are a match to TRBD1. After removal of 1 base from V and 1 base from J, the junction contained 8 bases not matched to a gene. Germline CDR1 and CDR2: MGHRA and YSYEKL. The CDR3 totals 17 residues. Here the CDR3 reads CASSQVPRTGGNTEAFF. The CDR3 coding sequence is TGCGCCAGCAGCCAAGTTCCCCGTACAGGGGGGAACACTGAAGCTTTCTTT.

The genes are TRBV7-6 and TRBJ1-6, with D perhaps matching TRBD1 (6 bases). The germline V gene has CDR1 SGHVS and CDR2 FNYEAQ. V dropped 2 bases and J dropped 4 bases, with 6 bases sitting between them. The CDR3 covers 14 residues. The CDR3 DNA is TGTGCCAGCAGCTTACAGGGGTATAATTCACCCCTCCACTTT. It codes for CASSLQGYNSPLHF.

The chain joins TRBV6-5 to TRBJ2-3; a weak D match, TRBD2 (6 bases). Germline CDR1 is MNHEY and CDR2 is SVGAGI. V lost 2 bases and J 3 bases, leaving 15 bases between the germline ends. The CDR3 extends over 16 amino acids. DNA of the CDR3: TGTGCCAGCAGTTACGGTACGTGGGAGGTGACAGATACGCAGTATTTT. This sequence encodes CASSYGTWEVTDTQYF.

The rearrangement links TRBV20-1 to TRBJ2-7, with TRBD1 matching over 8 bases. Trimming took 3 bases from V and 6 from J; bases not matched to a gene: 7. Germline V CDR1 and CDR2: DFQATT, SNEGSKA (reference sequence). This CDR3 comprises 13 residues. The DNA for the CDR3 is TGCAGTGCTAGTGAGACAGGGGTTAGCGAGCAGTACTTC. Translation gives CSASETGVSEQYF.

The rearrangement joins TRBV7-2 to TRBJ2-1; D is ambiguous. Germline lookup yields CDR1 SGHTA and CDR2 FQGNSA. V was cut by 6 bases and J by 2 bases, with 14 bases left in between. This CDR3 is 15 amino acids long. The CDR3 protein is CASRLTNSPYNEQFF. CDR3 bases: TGTGCCAGCAGGCTTACGAACAGCCCCTACAATGAGCAGTTCTTC.